Listed below are T cell receptor beta chains from one sample, sequenced in a study of blood T cell repertoires in COVID-19. Using immunoSEQ multiplex PCR, the repertoire was profiled, and TCRdb retains in-frame clones only, with some absent. The sample records under 200,000 clones, 75% to 85% being singletons. The specimen sequenced was peripheral blood. These receptors originate from a woman in her fifties or sixties with COVID-19, enrolled during active disease. CDR3s leave out the opening cysteine and the closing phenylalanine or tryptophan.

j_gene | v_gene | CDR3aa
TRBJ2-1 | TRBV30 | AWNDYPAGSYNEQF
TRBJ1-2 | TRBV28 | ASTSARQGDGYT
TRBJ2-7 | TRBV28 | ASSPFMMGSYEQY
TRBJ2-6 | TRBV5-4 | ASSSGLAGGSGANVLT
TRBJ1-4 | TRBV15 | ATSSGREKLF
TRBJ2-7 | TRBV27 | AGHGRGPSTPSEQY
TRBJ1-6 | TRBV6-4 | ASSDVPGNSPLH
TRBJ1-1 | TRBV4-1 | ASSLTTGNTEAF
TRBJ2-3 | TRBV4-2 | ASSQDRGGGTDTQY
TRBJ1-5 | TRBV19 | ASSIRGSNQPQH
TRBJ1-4 | TRBV19 | ASSTPTRTDTYEKLF
TRBJ1-6 | TRBV4-1 | ASRLTYSSYNSPLH
TRBJ1-5 | TRBV3-1/TRBV3-2 | ASSQLYSNQPQH
TRBJ1-2 | TRBV6-5 | ASSYPGGQGHGYT
TRBJ2-3 | TRBV9 | ASSRGDSGRLPGY
TRBJ1-6 | TRBV27 | ASAGLAYNSPLH
TRBJ2-2 | TRBV27 | ASSFDRNTGELF
TRBJ2-5 | TRBV5-6 | ASSSNIGKTQY
TRBJ2-5 | TRBV19 | ASRVQGADSGTQY
TRBJ2-6 | TRBV2 | ASSMTGPSGANVLT
TRBJ1-2 | TRBV9 | ASRTENYGYT
TRBJ2-1 | TRBV7-9 | ASSLLAGGPHEQF
TRBJ1-5 | TRBV2 | ASSVVYSNQPQH
TRBJ1-4 | TRBV15 | ATSRGGQGNEKLF
TRBJ2-7 | TRBV2 | ASSGLAGVPEQY
TRBJ2-1 | TRBV10-3 | ATCPRDKDNEQF
TRBJ2-3 | TRBV11-2 | ASSFGQGADTQY
TRBJ1-2 | TRBV20-1 | SARDSYGYT
TRBJ1-1 | TRBV7-3 | ASSTGGFTEAF
TRBJ1-5 | TRBV12-3/TRBV12-4 | ASSLSDQPQH
TRBJ2-1 | TRBV7-7 | ASSLSPRQDNEQF
TRBJ2-5 | TRBV28 | ASSFPGTHGETQY